The 22 T cell receptor beta chains presented below share a single source sample, sequenced in a study of beta chain features in type 1 diabetes. Expressed TCRB transcripts were sequenced because the isolated RNA had all been reverse transcribed beforehand. TCRdb keeps only in-frame clones here, not all; method: immunoSEQ multiplex PCR. The data hold hundreds of thousands of clones, with about 14% observed a single time. Sequencing input: naive CD4+ T cells from blood. Receptors were obtained from a man younger than 35 in good health.

This clone was detected a few times. The chain's CDR3 is CASSQGYSNQPQHF. CDR3 nucleotides: TGTGCCAGCTCACAGGGGTATAGCAATCAGCCCCAGCATTTT. This sequence joins TRBV18 and TRBJ1-5; a weak D match, TRBD1 (5 bases). The germline V gene encodes CDR1 KGHSH and CDR2 LQKENI. The CDR3 contains 14 residues. Trimming cost V 4 bases and J 0 bases, with 7 bases left between them.

This clone showed up just a few times. The rearrangement uses TRBV5-6 and TRBJ1-5, with TRBD1 matching over 7 bases. With 3 bases clipped from V and 2 bases from J, the junction kept 5 bases outside the gene matches. The germline V gene has CDR1 SGHDT and CDR2 YYEEEE. The CDR3 is 15 amino acids. CDR3 residues: CASSSETGRNQPQHF. The DNA for the CDR3 is TGTGCCAGCAGCTCGGAGACAGGGCGCAATCAGCCCCAGCATTTT.

This clone has more than one count but fewer than ten. The CDR3 sequence is CASSPTGLQSSYEQYF. The CDR3 DNA sequence: TGTGCCAGCAGCCCCACAGGCCTCCAGAGCTCCTACGAGCAGTACTTC. V usage is TRBV7-2 and J usage is TRBJ2-7, with D possibly TRBD1 on 5 matching bases. Germline CDR1 and CDR2: SGHTA and FQGNSA. V lost 5 bases and J lost 0, with 17 bases in between. CDR3 length: 16 residues.

This chain joins TRBV27 and TRBJ2-1; 8 nucleotides agree with TRBD2. The length of the CDR3 is 17 residues. The trim removed 5 bases at V and 7 bases at J, leaving 16 bases unmatched. Looked up from germline, CDR1 is MNHEY and CDR2 is SMNVEV (reference sequence). CDR3 sequence reads: CASSTRPLAVARNEQFF. In DNA, the CDR3 is TGTGCCAGCAGTACCCGTCCACTAGCGGTAGCTAGGAATGAGCAGTTCTTC.

This sequence joins TRBV5-4 and TRBJ1-2; D may be TRBD1 (6 bases). The V and J ends lost 4 bases and 3 bases respectively, with 13 bases between them. Looked up from germline, CDR1 is SGHNT and CDR2 is YYREEE (reference sequence). The CDR3 consists of 14 residues. The CDR3 bases are TGTGCCAGCAGCCGCTCAAAGGGGGACTATGGCTACACCTTC. This sequence encodes CASSRSKGDYGYTF.

Only a few counts were recorded for this clone. The chain uses TRBV28 and TRBJ2-3, with 7 bases lining up with TRBD2. This CDR3 has 16 residues. In germline, CDR1 is MDHEN, CDR2 SYDVKM. V was pared by 8 bases and J by 1 base, with 12 bases of the junction left unmatched. The CDR3 bases are TGTGCCAGCCAAGGGTTGGAGCGGGGTGGCACAGATACGCAGTATTTT. This sequence encodes CASQGLERGGTDTQYF.

The rearrangement links TRBV10-3 to TRBJ1-3; no definite D call. The germline V gene encodes CDR1 ENHRY and CDR2 SYGVKD. This CDR3 has 13 amino acids. The V and J ends lost 8 bases and 0 bases respectively, with 8 bases between them. CDR3: CAIAQSSGNTIYF. The CDR3 region has the DNA TGTGCCATCGCACAGTCCTCTGGAAACACCATATATTTT.

This clone was picked up a small number of times. V usage is TRBV27 and J usage is TRBJ1-2; D is unclear. The CDR3 is 15 residues long. The V gene lost 0 bases and the J gene lost 6 bases, with 14 bases spanning the gap. From germline, CDR1 is MNHEY and CDR2 SMNVEV (reference sequence). This chain's CDR3 is CASSLSWAGWDGYTF. The CDR3 nucleotides are TGTGCCAGCAGTTTATCGTGGGCAGGATGGGATGGCTACACCTTC.

The V gene is TRBV5-8, the J gene TRBJ1-3, with a possible D match to TRBD1 (6 bases). Trimming removed 0 bases at V and 0 bases at J, with 7 bases between. The germline CDR1 and CDR2 sequences are SGHTS and YDEGEE. The CDR3 contains 15 residues. CDR3 sequence: CASSLGQVSGNTIYF. CDR3 coding DNA: TGTGCCAGCAGCTTGGGACAGGTCTCTGGAAACACCATATATTTT.

The chain employs TRBV5-4 and TRBJ2-7, with 7 bases fitting TRBD2. The germline V gene has CDR1 SGHNT and CDR2 YYREEE (reference sequence). The CDR3 contains 14 residues. V trimming: 4 bases; J trimming: 4 bases; junction bases outside the gene matches: 8. The CDR3 loop is CASSPGDYVYEQYF. For the CDR3, the DNA is TGTGCCAGCAGCCCCGGGGACTACGTGTACGAGCAGTACTTC.

This clone was seen only a few times. The chain joins TRBV19 to TRBJ2-6, with 7 bases matching TRBD1. Trimming cost V 7 bases and J 1 base; bases outside gene matches: 4. This CDR3 contains 15 residues. CDR1 is LNHDA and CDR2 is SQIVND in the germline V gene (reference sequence). Here the CDR3 reads CASTVTGSGANVLTF. CDR3 in DNA: TGTGCCAGTACCGTGACAGGGTCTGGGGCCAACGTCCTGACTTTC. The full variable domain, rest sourced from reference TRBV19 and TRBJ2-6, is DGGITQSPKYLFRKEGQNVTLSCEQNLNHDAMYWYRQDPGQGLRLIYYSQIVNDFQKGDIAEGYSVSREKKESFPLTVTSAQKNPTAFYLCASTVTGSGANVLTFGAGSRLTVL.

This sequence joins TRBV7-3 and TRBJ1-3; D remains ambiguous. V lost 5 bases, J lost 2 bases, and 13 bases lay in between. There are 15 residues in the CDR3. Germline values: CDR1 SGHTA, CDR2 FQGTGA. Written as DNA, the CDR3 is TGTGCCAGCAGCCCCCGACATGCCGCTGGAAACACCATATATTTT. Translation gives CASSPRHAAGNTIYF. Together with reference TRBV7-3 and TRBJ1-3, the CDR3 gives the full variable domain: GAGVSQTPSNKVTEKGKYVELRCDPISGHTALYWYRQSLGQGPEFLIYFQGTGAADDSGLPNDRFFAVRPEGSVSTLKIQRTERGDSAVYLCASSPRHAAGNTIYFGEGSWLTVV.

This clone was seen a handful of times. This sequence joins TRBV7-8 and TRBJ2-7, with 9 positions matching TRBD2. The germline gives CDR1 SGHVS, CDR2 FQNEAQ. The CDR3 extends over 16 amino acids. The ends lost 2 bases at V and 1 base at J; junction bases unmatched: 6. Here the CDR3 reads CASSLKLAGRSYEQYF. The CDR3 bases are TGTGCCAGCAGCTTAAAACTAGCGGGTCGGTCCTACGAGCAGTACTTC. Drawing the rest from reference TRBV7-8 and TRBJ2-7, the complete variable domain is GAGVSQSPRYKVAKRGQDVALRCDPISGHVSLFWYQQALGQGPEFLTYFQNEAQLDKSGLPSDRFFAERPEGSVSTLKIQRTQQEDSAVYLCASSLKLAGRSYEQYFGPGTRLTVT.

CDR3 protein: CASRLGYRPGDCHEQYF. The CDR3 DNA follows: TGTGCAAGTCGCTTAGGCTACAGGCCCGGAGATTGCCACGAGCAGTACTTC. The chain carries TRBV12-2 and TRBJ2-7; TRBD1 is taken as the D call from the table, unchecked against the DNA. TRBV12-2 is noted as a pseudogene. The CDR3 totals 17 residues.

The chain is built from TRBV18 and TRBJ1-5, with TRBD1 identical over 8 bases. Germline V gives CDR1 KGHSH, CDR2 LQKENI. After removal of 3 bases from V and 9 bases from J, the junction contained 7 bases not matched to a gene. The CDR3 extends over 14 amino acids. The CDR3 DNA reads as TGTGCCAGCTCACCCTCTGGACAGGGATCGCCCCAGCATTTT. Amino acids: CASSPSGQGSPQHF.

This clone was counted a few times. The V and J genes are TRBV9 and TRBJ2-5; TRBD2 aligns across 8 bases. The junction had 3 bases not matched to a gene; V was cut back by 4 bases and J by 7 bases. Per germline, CDR1 SGDLS and CDR2 YYNGEE. This CDR3 is built from 12 residues. CDR3 protein: CASSLRGGTQYF. The CDR3 region has the DNA TGTGCCAGCAGCCTCCGGGGGGGGACCCAGTACTTC.

This clone has just a few counts. This sequence joins TRBV6-5 and TRBJ2-2; possibly TRBD2 for D (6 bases). The ends were cut back, 7 bases at V and 1 base at J, with 13 bases in the middle. The CDR3 length is 15 residues. Germline V gives CDR1 MNHEY, CDR2 SVGAGI. In nucleotides, the CDR3 is TGTGCCAGCAAGCATGGAGGGGTGAACACCGGGGAGCTGTTTTTT. Protein sequence: CASKHGGVNTGELFF.

This clone came up a few times. The chain employs TRBV13 and TRBJ1-1, with D perhaps TRBD1 (5 bases). Per germline, CDR1 PRHDT and CDR2 FYEKMQ (reference sequence). The ends were cut back, 1 base at V and 0 bases at J, with 15 bases in the middle. The CDR3 sequence is 17 residues long. CDR3 region: CASSLDRWALMNTEAFF. CDR3 sequence (DNA): TGTGCCAGCAGCTTAGACAGGTGGGCACTCATGAACACTGAAGCTTTCTTT.

DNA for the CDR3: TGTGCCTGGACCGGGCCTCTTCGATCACCCCTCCACTTT. Translating gives CAWTGPLRSPLHF. The chain combines TRBV30 with TRBJ1-6; D unresolved. Trimming shortened V by 4 bases and J by 10 bases, and 14 bases separated the two germline ends. This CDR3 comprises 13 residues. Germline V CDR1 and CDR2: GTSNPN, SVGIG (reference sequence).

This clone was counted only a few times. V is TRBV29-1 and J is TRBJ2-4; 8 positions agree with TRBD2. Germline values: CDR1 SQVTM, CDR2 ANQGSEA. This CDR3 contains 14 residues. Trimming took 4 bases from V and 0 from J; bases not matched to a gene: 2. CDR3 in amino acids: CSVGGRLAKNIQYF. Written as DNA, the CDR3 is TGCAGCGTTGGCGGGAGGCTAGCCAAAAACATTCAGTACTTC.

This clone was found a few times. The V gene is TRBV7-9, the J gene TRBJ2-3, with 10 bases aligning to TRBD2. CDR3 length: 15 residues. Germline-derived CDR1 and CDR2 are SEHNR and FQNEAQ (reference sequence). The J segment lost 5 bases and the V segment lost 6 bases, leaving 8 bases of the junction unmatched. The CDR3 sequence is CASRPKRGGVDTQYF. The CDR3, as DNA: TGTGCCAGCAGACCCAAGCGGGGGGGCGTAGATACGCAGTATTTT.

This clone was counted between two and nine times. This CDR3 is also generated by other DNA sequences in the sample. The chain joins TRBV7-2 to TRBJ2-1; D call uncertain. Germline CDR1 is SGHTA and CDR2 is FQGNSA. Trimming stripped 1 base from V and 5 bases from J, with 6 bases between. This CDR3 region has 13 residues. The chain's CDR3 is CASSLGRDNEQFF. CDR3 sequence (DNA): TGTGCCAGCAGCTTAGGAAGGGACAATGAGCAGTTCTTC.